The 23 T cell receptor beta chains listed next were all sequenced from one sample in a study of T cells in women clearing cervical HPV infection. Libraries were prepared by immunoSEQ multiplex PCR; TCRdb keeps only in-frame clonotypes and omits some of them. This sample's clone table lists tens of thousands of clones. Material for sequencing was blood buffy coat. The receptor source for this set is a woman aged 18 to 75 with a cervical HPV16 infection that either progressed to CIN3+ or cleared (not recorded which).

Concerning this clone itself: Coverage ceases 3 residues before the CDR3 finishes, and the germline J gene fills in the end. The rearrangement links TRBV9 to TRBJ2-1; 10 nucleotides agree with TRBD2. V gave up 0 bases and J gave up 7 bases; unmatched junction bases: 4. The length of the CDR3 is 15 residues. Germline lookup yields CDR1 SGDLS and CDR2 YYNGEE. The CDR3 here is CASSVGLAGDNEQFF. The covered CDR3 bases are TGTGCCAGCAGCGTAGGGCTAGCGGGGGATAATGAG.

A word on this clone: The CDR3 end falls 3 residues outside the read, so it is completed with the germline J gene. V and J are TRBV11-3 and TRBJ1-1; D is possibly TRBD1 (5 bases). The length of the CDR3 is 14 residues. Trimming took 0 bases from V and 5 from J, leaving 10 bases between them. The germline V gene has CDR1 SGHNT and CDR2 YENEEA. CDR3 DNA, as far as it was read: TGTGCCAGCAGCTTAGATGGGGGGGGGACTGAA. As protein: CASSLDGGGTE. The CDR3 as a whole reads CASSLDGGGTEAFF. The variable domain in full, with the rest retrieved from reference TRBV11-3 and TRBJ1-1, is EAGVVQSPRYKIIEKKQPVAFWCNPISGHNTLYWYLQNLGQGPELLIRYENEEAVDDSQLPKDRFSAERLKGVDSTLKIQPAELGDSAVYLCASSLDGGGTEAFFGQGTRLTVV.

Details on this clone: The CDR3 extends 3 residues past the end of the read, so its final part is completed from the germline J gene. The chain employs TRBV11-1 and TRBJ2-2, with 7 nucleotides matching TRBD2. Trimming at V came to 2 bases and at J to 6 bases, leaving 3 bases not matched to a gene. CDR1 and CDR2 from the germline V gene are SGHAT and FQDESV (reference sequence). This CDR3 contains 14 residues. CDR3 sequence reads: CASSLNGGAGELFF. The CDR3 DNA, read in part, is TGTGCCAGCAGCTTAAATGGGGGGGCCGGGGAG.

Turning to this clone: The read terminates 3 residues ahead of where the CDR3 ends, so the germline J gene completes it. The chain links TRBV2 to TRBJ1-2, with 8 bases fitting TRBD1. From germline, CDR1 is SNHLY and CDR2 FYNNEI. This CDR3 has 13 residues. The ends lost 5 bases at V and 6 bases at J; junction bases unmatched: 5. The CDR3 spells CASSWTGTNGYTF. The sequenced CDR3 bases are TGTGCCAGCAGTTGGACAGGGACGAATGGC.

CDR3 sequence reads: CASSIGAHSYEQYF. The CDR3 DNA, read in part, is TGTGCCAGTAGTATAGGGGCACATTCCTACGAG. The chain joins TRBV19 to TRBJ2-7; no firm D call. The read terminates 3 residues ahead of where the CDR3 ends, so the germline J gene completes it. The CDR3 is made up of 14 amino acids. Per the germline V gene, CDR1 is LNHDA and CDR2 is SQIVND (reference sequence). Between the trimmed V and J ends, which lost 1 base and 1 base, there was a span of 8 bases.

About this clone itself: The observed sequence ends 3 residues before the CDR3 terminus, with the missing tail filled in from the germline J gene. The chain joins TRBV7-2 to TRBJ2-1, with no clear D. The germline V and J ends were trimmed by 2 bases and 6 bases, with 11 bases remaining between them. The CDR3 sequence is 14 residues long. Germline CDR1 reads SGHTA; CDR2 reads FQGNSA. The CDR3 sequence: CASSLIPASNEQFF. CDR3 bases read: TGTGCCAGCAGCTTAATCCCAGCGAGCAATGAG.

A remark on this clone: The DNA ends 3 residues before the CDR3 does, and the rest of the CDR3 is filled in from the germline J gene. The genes are TRBV5-1 and TRBJ2-2; 10 positions match TRBD1. V lost 5 bases and J lost 5; bases outside the gene matches: 6. The CDR3 runs 15 residues. The V gene's germline CDR1 is SGHRS and CDR2 YFSETQ. The CDR3 is CASRAGTGVTGELFF. The sequenced CDR3 bases are TGCGCCAGCAGGGCCGGGACAGGGGTTACCGGGGAG.

The CDR3 is CASSSDRANTGELFF. The part of the CDR3 DNA that was read is TGTGCCAGCAGCTCCGACAGGGCGAACACCGGGGAG. V is TRBV11-3 and J is TRBJ2-2; 7 positions agree with TRBD1. The read ends 3 residues early relative to the CDR3; the germline J gene fills the gap. This CDR3 is 15 amino acids long. J was trimmed by 0 bases and V by 4 bases; bases with no gene match: 2. Germline V gives CDR1 SGHNT, CDR2 YENEEA. Supplemented by reference TRBV11-3 and TRBJ2-2, the full variable domain reads EAGVVQSPRYKIIEKKQPVAFWCNPISGHNTLYWYLQNLGQGPELLIRYENEEAVDDSQLPKDRFSAERLKGVDSTLKIQPAELGDSAVYLCASSSDRANTGELFFGEGSRLTVL.

On this clone itself: Read coverage stops 3 residues before the CDR3 terminus; the germline J gene supplies the remainder. The chain is built from TRBV20-1 and TRBJ1-2, with a weak D call TRBD1 (5 bases). Germline CDR1 DFQATT, CDR2 SNEGSKA (reference sequence). The CDR3 length is 13 residues. CDR3 DNA, as far as it was read: TGCAGTGCTAGAGAAGGTAGTGGGGCAGCT. Translated: CSAREGSGAA. The whole CDR3 protein is CSAREGSGAAYTF.

A remark on this clone: The CDR3 goes on 3 residues after the read ends, and that part is filled in from the germline J gene. This rearrangement joins TRBV2 to TRBJ1-1; D is perhaps TRBD1 (6 bases). V lost 6 bases and J 3 bases, leaving 11 bases between the germline ends. The CDR3 length is 13 residues. Per germline, CDR1 SNHLY and CDR2 FYNNEI. The CDR3 spells CASRLTGYTEAFF. Incomplete CDR3 DNA: TGTGCCAGCAGACTTACAGGGTACACTGAA.

Note on this clone: The CDR3 end lies 3 residues beyond the end of the read and is filled in from the germline J gene. The chain has TRBV30 and TRBJ2-1; a weak D match, TRBD1 (5 bases). The germline CDR1 and CDR2 sequences are GTSNPN and SVGIG (reference sequence). This CDR3 is built from 16 residues. V was shortened by 0 bases and J by 6 bases, with 18 bases between the two germline ends. Incomplete CDR3 DNA: TGTGCCTGGAGTGTTGACAGCCCATCTGTGGCCAATGAG. It encodes CAWSVDSPSVANE. The complete CDR3 protein is CAWSVDSPSVANEQFF.

With respect to this clone: The sequence runs out 3 residues before the end of the CDR3; the remainder is reconstructed from the germline J gene. This sequence joins TRBV4-2 and TRBJ2-5; 9 bases agree with TRBD2. The CDR3 extends over 16 amino acids. Germline loops: CDR1 LGHNA, CDR2 YNFKEQ. J was trimmed by 4 bases and V by 1 base; bases with no gene match: 7. The sequenced CDR3 bases are TGTGCCAGCAGCCAAGGGGCGCGGGGGGGCCGAGAGACC. Its translation is CASSQGARGGRET. The complete CDR3 reads CASSQGARGGRETQYF.

Points on this clone: Read sequence stops 3 residues before the CDR3 end, and the germline J gene provides the missing end. This chain joins TRBV20-1 and TRBJ2-2; the D is unclear. The CDR3 is 16 residues long. Germline loops: CDR1 DFQATT, CDR2 SNEGSKA (reference sequence). Trimming shortened V by 0 bases and J by 2 bases, and 13 bases separated the two germline ends. The CDR3 loop is CSARDSTALNTGELFF. The covered CDR3 bases are TGCAGTGCTAGAGATTCTACAGCCCTAAACACCGGGGAG.

Note on this clone: The sequence runs out 3 residues before the end of the CDR3; the remainder is reconstructed from the germline J gene. The V gene is TRBV5-8, the J gene TRBJ1-3; tentatively, D is TRBD1 (5 bases). The V end was cut by 1 base, the J end by 2 bases, with 10 bases between. This CDR3 spans 15 amino acids. CDR1 and CDR2 (germline): SGHTS, YDEGEE. CDR3 DNA, as far as it was read: TGTGCCAGCAGCTTGCTGGGCAGGGCTGGAAACACC. Its protein product is CASSLLGRAGNT. The entire CDR3 reads CASSLLGRAGNTIYF.

Remarks on this clone: The read terminates 3 residues ahead of where the CDR3 ends, so the germline J gene completes it. V usage is TRBV7-2 and J usage is TRBJ2-3, with unresolved D. The V gene's germline CDR1 is SGHTA and CDR2 FQGNSA. The CDR3 has 14 residues. This CDR3 reads CASSLGGSGQPQYF. Incomplete CDR3 DNA: TGTGCCAGCAGCTTAGGCGGATCGGGTCAGCCG.

As to this clone: The read comes to an end 3 residues before the CDR3 does, leaving the germline J gene to fill in the end. The V gene is TRBV7-3, the J gene TRBJ2-1; the D gene is possibly TRBD1 (5 bases). CDR1 is SGHTA and CDR2 is FQGTGA in the germline V gene. V gave up 4 bases and J gave up 5 bases, with 18 bases separating them. This CDR3 has 16 amino acids. The CDR3 loop is CASSSVDRKSNNEQFF. CDR3 bases read: TGTGCCAGCAGCTCCGTCGACAGAAAAAGCAACAATGAG.

With regard to this clone: The CDR3 goes on 3 residues after the read ends, and that part is filled in from the germline J gene. This chain connects TRBV20-1 to TRBJ2-3; TRBD1 matches at 9 bases. The germline V gene encodes CDR1 DFQATT and CDR2 SNEGSKA (reference sequence). This CDR3 spans 15 amino acids. CDR3 sequence reads: CSARTGEYSNQPQYF. Partial CDR3 DNA: TGCAGTGCTCGGACAGGGGAGTATTCCAATCAGCCG.

As concerns this clone: The read terminates 3 residues ahead of where the CDR3 ends, so the germline J gene completes it. The V call is TRBV7-3, the J call TRBJ2-3; weak D call: TRBD2 (6 bases). The germline V gene encodes CDR1 SGHTA and CDR2 FQGTGA. The CDR3 is 12 residues long. This CDR3 is CASSTRAGTQYF. The CDR3 bases that were read are TGTGCCAGCAGCACGAGGGCGGGGACG.

As concerns this clone: Other DNA sequences in the same sample also yield this CDR3. The CDR3 protein is CASSLDWSSGNTIYF. Incomplete CDR3 DNA: TGCGCCAGCAGCCTCGACTGGAGCTCTGGAAACACC. This rearrangement joins TRBV5-1 to TRBJ1-3; D uncertain. The observed sequence ends 3 residues before the CDR3 terminus, with the missing tail filled in from the germline J gene. Trimming left V 4 bases short and J 0 bases short, with 11 bases between. Germline V gives CDR1 SGHRS, CDR2 YFSETQ. The CDR3 contains 15 residues.

As to this clone: Read coverage stops 3 residues before the CDR3 terminus; the germline J gene supplies the remainder. The rearrangement joins TRBV9 to TRBJ2-2, with D unclear. The ends were cut back, 0 bases at V and 1 base at J, with 7 bases in the middle. Per germline, CDR1 SGDLS and CDR2 YYNGEE. CDR3 size: 15 residues. The chain's CDR3 is CASSVGAQNTGELFF. The covered CDR3 bases are TGTGCCAGCAGCGTAGGGGCCCAGAACACCGGGGAG.

On this clone itself: Sequencing ends 3 residues short of the CDR3 end; the germline J gene provides the rest. This sample includes further DNA sequences coding for the same CDR3. V usage is TRBV13 and J usage is TRBJ1-3, with a possible D match to TRBD1 (5 bases). Looked up from germline, CDR1 is PRHDT and CDR2 is FYEKMQ (reference sequence). This CDR3 contains 16 residues. With 1 base removed from V and 2 bases from J, the gap between germline ends came to 12 bases. The CDR3 DNA, read in part, is TGTGCCAGCAGCTTAGTCGCACAGGCTGCTGGAAACACC. Encoded protein: CASSLVAQAAGNT. The complete CDR3 reads CASSLVAQAAGNTIYF.

With regard to this clone: Read sequence stops 3 residues before the CDR3 end, and the germline J gene provides the missing end. The chain employs TRBV10-1 and TRBJ2-7; D might be TRBD2 (6 bases). Germline CDR1 and CDR2: WNHNN and SYGVQD (reference sequence). CDR3 length: 12 residues. The germline V and J ends were trimmed by 7 bases and 4 bases, with 11 bases remaining between them. This chain's CDR3 is CASTRDFYEQYF. Partial CDR3 DNA: TGCGCCAGCACCCGGGACTTTTACGAG.

With respect to this clone: The read ends 3 residues shy of where the CDR3 ends; the end is completed using the germline J gene. The J gene is TRBJ1-2, the V gene TRBV28; 7 nucleotides match TRBD1. The CDR3 consists of 12 residues. Germline CDR1 is MDHEN and CDR2 is SYDVKM. The CDR3 DNA, read in part, is TGTGCCAGCAGTCTTACAGGGGTGCGC. Translated, it gives CASSLTGVR. The entire CDR3 protein is CASSLTGVRYTF.